Listed here are 11 T cell receptor beta chains from one sample, sequenced in a study of blood T cell repertoires in COVID-19. Clones were sequenced by immunoSEQ multiplex PCR, and TCRdb holds only the in-frame ones, with some missing. Counted here are around 270,000 clones, approximately 83% occurring once; the ten biggest clones make up roughly 4%. Sequencing used PBMCs or T cells enriched from blood (not recorded which). The source is a woman under 40 who had recovered from COVID-19.

Regarding this clone: The identical CDR3 is also encoded by other nucleotide sequences in the sample. V usage is TRBV3-1 (or the pseudogene TRBV3-2) and J usage is TRBJ1-3, with a possible D match to TRBD1 (5 bases). This CDR3 comprises 14 residues. V lost 3 bases and J 4 bases, leaving 10 bases between the germline ends. Germline CDR1 reads LGHDT; CDR2 reads YNNKEL (reference sequence). The CDR3 region is CASSQGLSGNTIYF. In DNA form, the CDR3 reads TGTGCCAGCAGCCAGGGGCTGTCGGGAAACACCATATATTTT.

The chain has TRBV7-8 and TRBJ1-2; 9 nucleotides agree with TRBD1. The CDR3 extends over 15 amino acids. Germline loops: CDR1 SGHVS, CDR2 FQNEAQ. The trim removed 1 base at V and 4 bases at J, leaving 4 bases unmatched. CDR3 amino acids: CASSLGGQGVYGYTF. CDR3 DNA sequence: TGTGCCAGCAGCTTAGGGGGACAGGGAGTCTATGGCTACACCTTC.

This rearrangement joins TRBV10-2 to TRBJ1-2; 7 bases line up with TRBD1. The CDR3 has 12 residues. CDR1 WSHSY and CDR2 SAAADI come from the germline V gene. With V trimmed by 11 bases and J by 4 bases, 7 bases remained unmatched. In DNA, the CDR3 is TGCGCCTCAATGAGGGACAGCTATGGCTACACCTTC. This sequence encodes CASMRDSYGYTF.

The J gene is TRBJ1-4, the V gene TRBV6-1; weak D call: TRBD1 (5 bases). Trimming pared 3 bases from V and 8 bases from J, leaving 13 bases between. The CDR3 contains 14 residues. Per the germline V gene, CDR1 is MNHNS and CDR2 is SASEGT. The CDR3 DNA reads TGTGCCAGCAGTGACAGGGCTTTTGAAGAAAAACTGTTTTTT. Amino acids: CASSDRAFEEKLFF.

J is TRBJ1-2 and V is TRBV6-5; D might be TRBD1 (5 bases). V was trimmed by 0 bases and J by 6 bases, leaving 11 bases between them. There are 14 residues in the CDR3. Germline V lookup: CDR1 MNHEY, CDR2 SVGAGI. The CDR3 DNA follows: TGTGCCAGCAGTTACTCTGCAGGGCCGGATGGCTACACCTTC. This codes for CASSYSAGPDGYTF.

V and J are TRBV2 and TRBJ2-1; 9 bases map to TRBD1. The CDR3 has 18 amino acids. The J segment lost 3 bases and the V segment lost 6 bases, leaving 15 bases of the junction unmatched. Germline V gives CDR1 SNHLY, CDR2 FYNNEI. CDR3 coding DNA: TGTGCCAGCAGCGAGATATTACAGGGGGCTTCGTTCTACAATGAGCAGTTCTTC. This translates into CASSEILQGASFYNEQFF. Full variable domain (rest looked up from reference TRBV2 and TRBJ2-1): EPEVTQTPSHQVTQMGQEVILRCVPISNHLYFYWYRQILGQKVEFLVSFYNNEISEKSEIFDDQFSVERPDGSNFTLKIRSTKLEDSAMYFCASSEILQGASFYNEQFFGPGTRLTVL.

The V and J genes are TRBV15 and TRBJ2-5; weak D call: TRBD1 (5 bases). The CDR3 covers 16 residues. V was cut by 1 base and J by 2 bases, with 14 bases left in between. CDR1 LNHNV and CDR2 YYDKDF come from the germline V gene (reference sequence). CDR3 sequence (DNA): TGTGCCACCAGCAGAGGTCGCACAGGCCCACAAGAGACCCAGTACTTC. The encoded protein is CATSRGRTGPQETQYF.

The chain recombines TRBV29-1 with TRBJ2-5; TRBD1 matches 8 bases. The CDR3 sequence is 15 residues long. From germline, CDR1 is SQVTM and CDR2 ANQGSEA. Trimming took 0 bases from V and 5 from J; bases not matched to a gene: 8. The CDR3 sequence is CSVEDSVDRDETQYF. CDR3 DNA: TGCAGCGTTGAAGATTCGGTGGACAGGGATGAGACCCAGTACTTC.

This clone was seen only a few times. The chain joins TRBV28 to TRBJ2-3; 8 nucleotides agree with TRBD2. Germline CDR1 and CDR2: MDHEN and SYDVKM. Unmatched junction bases numbered 1, after V lost 3 bases and J lost 2 bases. The CDR3 has 14 amino acids. The CDR3 loop reads CASSLRGDTDTQYF. The CDR3 nucleotides read TGTGCCAGCAGTTTGCGGGGGGACACAGATACGCAGTATTTT.

This clone is a singleton in its sample. The chain combines TRBV14 with TRBJ1-2, with unresolved D. Trimming removed 5 bases from V and 2 bases from J, with 9 bases in between. Germline V gene sequence: CDR1 SGHDN, CDR2 FVKESK. The CDR3 length is 13 residues. DNA of the CDR3: TGTGCCAGCAGCTTCGGGATCAACTATGGCTACACCTTC. It translates to CASSFGINYGYTF.

This chain joins TRBV6-5 and TRBJ1-2, with D possibly TRBD1 on 6 matching bases. Germline CDR1 reads MNHEY; CDR2 reads SVGAGI. The CDR3 totals 14 residues. Between the trimmed V and J ends, which lost 4 bases and 2 bases, there was a span of 11 bases. CDR3 protein: CASSSSGTNYGYTF. In nucleotides, the CDR3 is TGTGCCAGCAGTTCATCCGGGACAAACTATGGCTACACCTTC.